Given below is one T cell receptor beta chain in context. Its antigen is unidentified. The source of the sample is a study of blood T cells in healthy people across ages. Isolation per sample recovered at least 7 million PBMCs. V shed 9 bases, J shed 4 bases, and the junction held 17 bases outside the gene matches. The CDR3 has 16 residues. Germline V gene sequence: CDR1 ENHRY, CDR2 SYGVKD. Study observations and caveats: One million T cells yielded diversity estimates that were considered underestimates.

Then a second PCR, running about 7 to 11 cycles, was carried out with a sample-barcoded 5' primer and a J-beta primer mix. TCRdb analysed the 5' RACE reads with MiXCR anew, one entry per CDR3 protein. The sample includes fewer than 800,000 distinct CDR3 sequences, roughly 25% seen only once; the top ten take 9.4%. Another study also made use of these data, one on T cells of mothers and their children. This second study notes: Samples came from a few healthy Caucasian mothers and their six children.

This receptor was taken from a boy aged 5-17 years in good health. The chain joins TRBV10-3 to TRBJ2-5, with TRBD1 matching 7 bases. Sequencing used blood. The CDR3 sequence: CAISLRDSNTGETQYF. In DNA, the CDR3 is TGTGCCATAAGCCTTCGGGACAGTAATACGGGAGAGACCCAGTACTTC.